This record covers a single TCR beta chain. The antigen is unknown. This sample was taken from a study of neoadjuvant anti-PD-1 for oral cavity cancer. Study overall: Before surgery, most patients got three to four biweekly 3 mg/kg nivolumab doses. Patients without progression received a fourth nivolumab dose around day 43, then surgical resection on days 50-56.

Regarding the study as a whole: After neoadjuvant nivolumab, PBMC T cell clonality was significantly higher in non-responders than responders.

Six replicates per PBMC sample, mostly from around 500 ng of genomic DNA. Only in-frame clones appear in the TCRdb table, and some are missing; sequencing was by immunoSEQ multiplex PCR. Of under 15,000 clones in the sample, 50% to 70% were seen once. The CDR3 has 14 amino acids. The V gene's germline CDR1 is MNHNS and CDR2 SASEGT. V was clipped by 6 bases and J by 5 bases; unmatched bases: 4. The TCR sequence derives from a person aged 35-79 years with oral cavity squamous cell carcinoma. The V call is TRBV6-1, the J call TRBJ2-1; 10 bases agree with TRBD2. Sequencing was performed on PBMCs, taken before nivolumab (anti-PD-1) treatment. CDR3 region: CASRSSGSHNEQFF. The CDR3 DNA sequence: TGTGCCAGCAGGTCTAGCGGGAGCCACAATGAGCAGTTCTTC.